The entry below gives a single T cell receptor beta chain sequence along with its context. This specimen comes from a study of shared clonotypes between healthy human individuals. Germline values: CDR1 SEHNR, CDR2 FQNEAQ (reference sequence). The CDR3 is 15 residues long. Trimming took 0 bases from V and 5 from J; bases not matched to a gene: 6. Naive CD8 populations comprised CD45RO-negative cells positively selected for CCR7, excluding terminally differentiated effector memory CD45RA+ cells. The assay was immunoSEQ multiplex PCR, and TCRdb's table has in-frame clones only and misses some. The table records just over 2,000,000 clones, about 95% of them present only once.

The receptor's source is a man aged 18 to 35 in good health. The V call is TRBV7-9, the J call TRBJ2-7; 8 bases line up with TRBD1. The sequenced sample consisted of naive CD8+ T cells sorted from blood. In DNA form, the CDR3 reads TGTGCCAGCAGCTTAGCACAGGGGGATATCGACGAGCAGTACTTC. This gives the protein CASSLAQGDIDEQYF.